Listed here are 20 T cell receptor beta chains from one sample, sequenced in a study of pediatric ulcerative colitis. TCRdb keeps only in-frame clones here, not all; method: immunoSEQ multiplex PCR. Among tens of thousands of clones listed, roughly nine tenths were seen once. Input material: blood. These TCRs come from a boy aged 5 to 17 with severe ulcerative colitis.

This clone occurred once. This rearrangement joins TRBV29-1 to TRBJ2-2; TRBD1 matches at 8 bases. The ends lost 3 bases at V and 1 base at J; junction bases unmatched: 10. This CDR3 spans 17 amino acids. Germline CDR1 and CDR2: SQVTM and ANQGSEA. The CDR3 nucleotides read TGCAGCGTTGAGACAGGGGCGGGTGGAGGGAACACCGGGGAGCTGTTTTTT. Translated: CSVETGAGGGNTGELFF.

The chain combines TRBV30 with TRBJ2-7; the match to TRBD1 covers 8 bases. Germline V gives CDR1 GTSNPN, CDR2 SVGIG (reference sequence). This CDR3 is 13 amino acids long. After removal of 3 bases from V and 4 bases from J, the junction contained 5 bases not matched to a gene. The CDR3 region has the DNA TGTGCCTGGAGATTGACAGGGGATTACGAGCAGTACTTC. Amino acid sequence: CAWRLTGDYEQYF.

The V and J genes are TRBV7-2 and TRBJ2-1; D is possibly TRBD2 (6 bases). The CDR3 spans 12 residues. Germline assignment: CDR1 SGHTA and CDR2 FQGNSA. Deletions cut 6 bases from V and 9 bases from J, with 12 bases between. The CDR3 DNA reads as TGTGCCAGCAGGGAGACTAGTACTGAGCAGTTCTTC. Protein sequence: CASRETSTEQFF.

This clone was observed a single time. This rearrangement joins TRBV4-1 to TRBJ2-3; 9 positions match TRBD2. The junction had 5 bases not matched to a gene; V was cut back by 1 base and J by 3 bases. Germline V lookup: CDR1 MGHRA, CDR2 YSYEKL. This CDR3 comprises 16 residues. DNA of the CDR3: TGCGCCAGCAGCCAAGGTCGGCTAGCGGGAACAGATACGCAGTATTTT. Its protein is CASSQGRLAGTDTQYF.

The chain carries TRBV27 and TRBJ2-7, with D possibly being TRBD1 (5 bases). Germline values: CDR1 MNHEY, CDR2 SMNVEV (reference sequence). The CDR3 spans 13 residues. Trimming left V 3 bases short and J 3 bases short, with 9 bases between. CDR3: CASSFSGNYEQYF. The CDR3 DNA is TGTGCCAGCAGTTTTTCAGGGAACTACGAGCAGTACTTC.

This clone was picked up a small number of times. The V call is TRBV14, the J call TRBJ1-1; D uncertain. Germline CDR1 reads SGHDN; CDR2 reads FVKESK. The germline V and J ends were trimmed by 4 bases and 5 bases, with 8 bases remaining between them. The CDR3 has 12 residues. The CDR3 coding sequence is TGTGCCAGCAGCCCCGGAGGGACTGAAGCTTTCTTT. As protein: CASSPGGTEAFF.

The rearrangement links TRBV18 to TRBJ2-3; 10 positions agree with TRBD1. The CDR3 consists of 18 residues. CDR1 KGHSH and CDR2 LQKENI come from the germline V gene. The ends lost 6 bases at V and 3 bases at J; junction bases unmatched: 15. For the CDR3, the DNA is TGTGCCAGCTCGACGACGGGACAGGGGAGGGGAAGGACAGATACGCAGTATTTT. This sequence encodes CASSTTGQGRGRTDTQYF.

V gene TRBV19 combines with J gene TRBJ2-3; 7 bases align to TRBD2. Germline V lookup: CDR1 LNHDA, CDR2 SQIVND (reference sequence). V lost 11 bases, J lost 3 bases, and 5 bases stayed unmatched. The length of the CDR3 is 12 residues. CDR3 region: CASVGRTDTQYF. In nucleotides, the CDR3 is TGTGCCTCTGTCGGGAGGACAGATACGCAGTATTTT.

The CDR3 coding sequence is TGTGCCAGTAGTCCGGGTTGGGTCATAAATGAAAAACTGTTTTTT. Amino acids: CASSPGWVINEKLFF. The chain combines TRBV19 with TRBJ1-4; D is undetermined. This CDR3 region has 15 residues. V was cut by 5 bases and J by 5 bases, with 15 bases left in between. The germline gives CDR1 LNHDA, CDR2 SQIVND (reference sequence).

The rearrangement joins TRBV9 to TRBJ2-3, with D perhaps being TRBD1 or TRBD2 (6 bases each). The CDR3 consists of 16 residues. Trimming pared 0 bases from V and 3 bases from J, leaving 14 bases between. The germline V gene has CDR1 SGDLS and CDR2 YYNGEE. The CDR3 coding sequence is TGTGCCAGCAGCGTAGGAGCGAGAGGGGGGACAGATACGCAGTATTTT. Its translation is CASSVGARGGTDTQYF.

This rearrangement joins TRBV30 to TRBJ2-5; no firm D call. Germline V gives CDR1 GTSNPN, CDR2 SVGIG (reference sequence). This CDR3 comprises 12 residues. V shed 3 bases and J shed 2 bases, with 7 bases lying between them. CDR3 sequence (DNA): TGTGCCTGGAGCGTCCGGCAAGAGACCCAGTACTTC. Residues: CAWSVRQETQYF.

The sample holds a few counts of this clone. The chain links TRBV30 to TRBJ1-1, with a possible D match to TRBD1 (5 bases). Germline lookup yields CDR1 GTSNPN and CDR2 SVGIG (reference sequence). V lost 0 bases, J lost 3 bases, and 8 bases lay in between. This CDR3 is built from 13 residues. The CDR3 region is CAWSVRGDTEAFF. Here the CDR3 DNA reads TGTGCCTGGAGTGTACGAGGGGACACTGAAGCTTTCTTT.

The chain carries TRBV29-1 and TRBJ1-2; TRBD1 aligns across 7 bases. Germline-derived CDR1 and CDR2 are SQVTM and ANQGSEA. V trimming: 3 bases; J trimming: 8 bases; junction bases outside the gene matches: 9. The CDR3 length is 13 residues. The CDR3 loop reads CSVDQEGAGGYTF. The CDR3 nucleotides read TGCAGCGTTGATCAGGAGGGGGCGGGCGGCTACACCTTC.

Turning to this clone: The junction departs from germline at one end; a sequencing error may be responsible. The rearrangement joins TRBV7-7 to TRBJ2-6; D might be TRBD2 (5 bases). CDR3 length: 15 amino acids. Germline CDR1 SSHAT, CDR2 FNYEAQ (reference sequence). The CDR3 here is CASSLGSSGANVLTF. The DNA for the CDR3 is TGTGCTAGCAGCTTAGGGAGCTCTGGGGCCAACGTCCTGACTTTC.

This clone was recorded once. The V and J genes are TRBV5-1 and TRBJ1-1; D is unclear. V shed 2 bases and J shed 1 base, with 9 bases lying between them. The CDR3 consists of 14 residues. Per germline, CDR1 SGHRS and CDR2 YFSETQ. As DNA, the CDR3 is TGCGCCAGCAGCTTCGGCGCCCAGAACACTGAAGCTTTCTTT. This codes for CASSFGAQNTEAFF.

This clone was seen once. The chain carries TRBV28 and TRBJ2-5; a weak D match, TRBD2 (6 bases). Germline values: CDR1 MDHEN, CDR2 SYDVKM. Trimming pared 3 bases from V and 1 base from J, leaving 9 bases between. The CDR3 covers 14 residues. In DNA, the CDR3 is TGTGCCAGCAGTTTTTCCGGGGGCCAAGAGACCCAGTACTTC. The encoded protein is CASSFSGGQETQYF.

The chain recombines TRBV6-5 with TRBJ2-1; D uncertain. The CDR3 sequence is 9 residues long. CDR1 is MNHEY and CDR2 is SVGAGI in the germline V gene. Deletions cut 11 bases from V and 7 bases from J, with 6 bases between. The CDR3 DNA is TGTGCCGTTGGTAATGAGCAGTTCTTC. This sequence encodes CAVGNEQFF.

The V call is TRBV11-3, the J call TRBJ2-1; 8 bases are shared with TRBD2. The CDR3 length is 15 residues. The J segment lost 7 bases and the V segment lost 1 base, leaving 6 bases of the junction unmatched. Germline values: CDR1 SGHNT, CDR2 YENEEA. The CDR3: CASSLVELAVNEQFF. The DNA for the CDR3 is TGTGCCAGCAGCTTAGTCGAACTAGCGGTAAATGAGCAGTTCTTC.

This clone was found a few times. The J gene is TRBJ1-2, the V gene TRBV11-3; no clear D gene. This CDR3 has 13 amino acids. V dropped 5 bases and J dropped 2 bases, with 9 bases sitting between them. Germline V gene sequence: CDR1 SGHNT, CDR2 YENEEA. In DNA form, the CDR3 reads TGTGCCAGCAGCCCCCAGGAGAACTATGGCTACACCTTC. It specifies CASSPQENYGYTF.

The chain carries TRBV2 and TRBJ2-7; D is undetermined. The CDR3 contains 13 residues. Trimming removed 6 bases from V and 4 bases from J, with 13 bases in between. CDR1 and CDR2 (germline): SNHLY, FYNNEI. CDR3 nucleotides: TGTGCCAGCAGGCCGGGCCTTAGTTACGAGCAGTACTTC. The encoded protein is CASRPGLSYEQYF.